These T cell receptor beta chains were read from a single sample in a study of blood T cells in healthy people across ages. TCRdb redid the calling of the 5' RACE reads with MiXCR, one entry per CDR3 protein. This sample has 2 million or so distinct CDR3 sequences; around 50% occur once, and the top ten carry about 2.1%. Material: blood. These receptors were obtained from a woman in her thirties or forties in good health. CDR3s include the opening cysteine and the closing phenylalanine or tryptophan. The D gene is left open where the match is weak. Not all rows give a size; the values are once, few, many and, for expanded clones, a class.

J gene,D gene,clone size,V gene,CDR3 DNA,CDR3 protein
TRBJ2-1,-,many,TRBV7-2,TGTGCCAGCAGCGTCGACGTGAATGAGCAGTTCTTC,CASSVDVNEQFF
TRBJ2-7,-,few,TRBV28,TGTGCCAGCAGTTTACGGGGCGCGAGAGGTTACGAGCAGTACTTC,CASSLRGARGYEQYF
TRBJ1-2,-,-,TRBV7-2,TGTGCCAGCAGCTTAGCGACACTAACGATGACAGGACCCTATGGCTACACCTTC,CASSLATLTMTGPYGYTF
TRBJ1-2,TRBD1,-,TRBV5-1,TGCGCCAGCAGTTCTCCGGGACAGGGGGTTTTAGGTGGCTACACCTTC,CASSSPGQGVLGGYTF
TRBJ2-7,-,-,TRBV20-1,TGCAGTGCTAGCGACGCCGTGAGGAGCTCCTACAATGAGCAGTACTTC,CSASDAVRSSYNEQYF
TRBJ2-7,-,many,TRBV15,TGTGCCACCAGCGGGCAGAGCTACGAGCAGTACTTC,CATSGQSYEQYF
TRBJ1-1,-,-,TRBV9,TGTGCCAGCAGTCCCGGATCCCAGCCGGAGTTGGCTTTCTTT,CASSPGSQPELAFF
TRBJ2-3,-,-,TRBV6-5,TGTGCCAGCAGTTACAGAGGGGGTCAAGATACGCAGTATTTT,CASSYRGGQDTQYF
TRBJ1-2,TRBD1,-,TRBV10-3,TGTGCCATCAAGGCTCAGGGGGACGGTAACTATGGCTACACCTTC,CAIKAQGDGNYGYTF
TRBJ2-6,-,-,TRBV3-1,TGTGCCGGCAGCCATTACCAGGGCGATGGGGCCAACGTCCTGACTTTC,CAGSHYQGDGANVLTF
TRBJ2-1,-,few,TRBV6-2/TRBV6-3,TGTGCCAGCAGTTACTTAGGGATAGGGGATGAGCAGTTCTTC,CASSYLGIGDEQFF
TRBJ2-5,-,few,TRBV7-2,TGTGCCAGCAGCTTTGGGTACGAGACCCAGTACTTC,CASSFGYETQYF
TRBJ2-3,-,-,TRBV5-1,TGCGCCAGCAGCTTGGACGCGGCGCCCAGCACAGATACGCAGTATTTT,CASSLDAAPSTDTQYF
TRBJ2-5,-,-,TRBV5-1,TGCGCCAGCAGAACAGGGCCCAAAGAGACCCAGTACTTC,CASRTGPKETQYF
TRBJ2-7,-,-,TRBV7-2,TGTGCCAGCAGCTTAGCGCTCCGGGAGCAGTACTTC,CASSLALREQYF
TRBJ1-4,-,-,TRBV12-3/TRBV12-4,TGTGCCAGCAGTCGACCGGGACGCGAAAAACTGTTTTTT,CASSRPGREKLFF
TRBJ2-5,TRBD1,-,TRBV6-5,TGTGCCAGCGCTCTGTGGACAGGGGGCACTGAGACCCAGTACTTC,CASALWTGGTETQYF
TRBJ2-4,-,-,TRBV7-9,TGTGCCAGCAGCTTAGGAGGACAGCAAAACATTCAGTACTTC,CASSLGGQQNIQYF
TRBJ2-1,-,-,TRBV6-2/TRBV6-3,TGTGCCAGCAGGATCACAGGTCGGGGGGCTGTTAGCAGTTACAATGAGCAGTTCTTC,CASRITGRGAVSSYNEQFF
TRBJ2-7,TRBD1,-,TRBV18,TGTGCCAGCTCGCCGGACAGGATCGAGCAGTACTTC,CASSPDRIEQYF
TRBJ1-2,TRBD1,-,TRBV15,TGTGCCACCCAGACAGGGGGCAACTATGGCTACACCTTC,CATQTGGNYGYTF
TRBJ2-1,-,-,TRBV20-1,TGCAGTGCACAATCGGGCTCTTCCTACAATGAGCAGTTCTTC,CSAQSGSSYNEQFF
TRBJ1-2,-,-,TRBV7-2,TGTGCCAGCAGCTTAGCCCCAGACCGCTTATGTGGCTACACCTTC,CASSLAPDRLCGYTF
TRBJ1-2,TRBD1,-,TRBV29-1,TGCAGCGTTGGGGACAGGGGTTTGGGCTACACCTTC,CSVGDRGLGYTF
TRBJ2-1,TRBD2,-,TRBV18,TGTGCCAGCTCACCGAGCGGGGGTGCGGAGACCCAGTTCTTC,CASSPSGGAETQFF
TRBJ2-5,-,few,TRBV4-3,TGCGCCAGCAGCCAAGGCCCGGATAACGGGGAGACCCAGTACTTC,CASSQGPDNGETQYF
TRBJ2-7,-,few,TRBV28,TGTGCCAGCAGTTTTGGGACACACGAGCAGTACTTC,CASSFGTHEQYF
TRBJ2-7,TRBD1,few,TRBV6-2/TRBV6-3,TGTGCCAGCAGAAACCGACAGGGCTCCTACGAGCAGTACTTC,CASRNRQGSYEQYF
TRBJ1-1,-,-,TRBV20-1,TGCAGTGCTAGTCTGGCCATCACTGAAGCTTTCTTT,CSASLAITEAFF
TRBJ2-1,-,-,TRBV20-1,TGCAGTGCTGCTCCCAATGAGCAGTTCTTC,CSAAPNEQFF
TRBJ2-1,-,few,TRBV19,TGTGCCAGTAGTATAGTAGCTAGCGCTTATGAGCAGTTCTTC,CASSIVASAYEQFF
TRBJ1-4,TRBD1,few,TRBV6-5,TGTGCCAGCAGTTACCGGGACAGGAGTAATGAAAAACTGTTTTTT,CASSYRDRSNEKLFF
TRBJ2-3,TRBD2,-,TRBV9,TGTGCCAGCAGCGTGGCTAGCGGGGGGGCGTCTAGCACAGATACGCAGTATTTT,CASSVASGGASSTDTQYF
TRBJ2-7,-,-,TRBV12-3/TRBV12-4,TGTGCCAGCAGTTGGAGGAACAGGAACTACGAGCAGTACTTC,CASSWRNRNYEQYF
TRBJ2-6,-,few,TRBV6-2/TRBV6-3,TGTGCCAGCAGGGATACTTGGGGCCATGGGGCCAACGTCCTGACTTTC,CASRDTWGHGANVLTF
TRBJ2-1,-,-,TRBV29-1,TGCAGCGTCCCCGGCCCCAGAGACGGTTGGAATGAGCAGTTCTTC,CSVPGPRDGWNEQFF
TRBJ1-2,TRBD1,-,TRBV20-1,TGCAGTGCTAGCGGGGACAGGGCGCAAAGAGGTGGCTACACCTTC,CSASGDRAQRGGYTF
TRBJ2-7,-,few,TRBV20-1,TGCAGTGCTAGGTCAGTTCGCGAGCAGTACTTC,CSARSVREQYF
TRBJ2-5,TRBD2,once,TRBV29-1,TGCAGCGTTTCGGGACTAGCGGTCTCCTACAATGAGCAGTACTTC,CSVSGLAVSYNEQYF
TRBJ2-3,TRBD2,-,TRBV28,TGTGCCAGCAGAGGACTAGCGGGGGGCCTTAGCACAGATACGCAGTATTTT,CASRGLAGGLSTDTQYF
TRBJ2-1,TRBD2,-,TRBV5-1,TGCGCCAGCAGACGGACTAGCGGGGGGGCCCATGAGCAGTTCTTC,CASRRTSGGAHEQFF
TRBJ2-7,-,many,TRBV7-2,TGTGCCAGCAGCTTACGGGCCCCCTACGAGCAGTACTTC,CASSLRAPYEQYF
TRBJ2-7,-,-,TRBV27,TGTGCCAGCAGTTTCGCGGGTCCCGGCGTCTACGAGCAGTACTTC,CASSFAGPGVYEQYF
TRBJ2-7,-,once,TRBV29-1,TGCAGCGTTATTGACAGGAGCTCCTACAATGAGCAGTACTTC,CSVIDRSSYNEQYF
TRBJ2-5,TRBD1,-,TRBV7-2,TGTGCCAGCAGCTTAGAGGGACGCAGGGGGAACGGTGAGCAGTACTTC,CASSLEGRRGNGEQYF
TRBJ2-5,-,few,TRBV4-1,TGCGCCAGCAGCCAAGATCCTAGCGCGGAGACCCAGTACTTC,CASSQDPSAETQYF
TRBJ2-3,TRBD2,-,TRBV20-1,TGCAGTGCTAGCCACACTAGCGGGGGCACAGATACGCAGTATTTT,CSASHTSGGTDTQYF
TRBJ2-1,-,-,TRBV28,TGTGCCAGCAGTCCATCGACAGGCTCCTACAATGAGCAGTTCTTC,CASSPSTGSYNEQFF
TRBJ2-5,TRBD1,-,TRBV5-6,TGTGCCAGCAGCTTGGGACAGGGGGCTCTAGCAGAGACCCAGTACTTC,CASSLGQGALAETQYF
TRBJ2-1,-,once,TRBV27,TGTGCCAGCAGTAGGACTAACCTTCAAGAGACCCAGTTCTTC,CASSRTNLQETQFF
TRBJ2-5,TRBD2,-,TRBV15,TGTGCCACCAGCCACATAGCGGGGGGGCCGGAGACCCAGTACTTC,CATSHIAGGPETQYF
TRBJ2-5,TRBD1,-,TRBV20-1,TGCAGTGCTAGAGATTCCTACAGGGGGGTAGTAGGGGAGACCCAGTACTTC,CSARDSYRGVVGETQYF
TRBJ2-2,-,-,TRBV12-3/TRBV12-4,TGTGCCAGCAGTCAAAGCAGGGGTCCCGGGGAGCTGTTTTTT,CASSQSRGPGELFF
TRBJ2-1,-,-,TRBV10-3,TGTGCCATCAGAGCGGACCGCGGTCCCAATGAGCAGTTCTTC,CAIRADRGPNEQFF
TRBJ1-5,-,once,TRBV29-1,TGCAGCGTTAAAGACACTAATCAGCCCCAGCATTTT,CSVKDTNQPQHF
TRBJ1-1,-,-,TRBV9,TGTGCCAGCAGCGCGAGACAAGGGACTGAAGCTTTCTTT,CASSARQGTEAFF
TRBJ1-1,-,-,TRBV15,TGTGCCACCAGCACCCCAAGGGGGGACACTGAAGCTTTCTTT,CATSTPRGDTEAFF